This entry describes one T cell receptor (beta chain). Its antigen is not known. The CDR3 has 15 amino acids. Germline V gene lookup returns CDR1 SGHRS and CDR2 YFSETQ. Between the trimmed V and J ends, which lost 4 bases and 4 bases, there was a span of 12 bases. Assay: immunoSEQ multiplex PCR; the TCRdb copy retains only in-frame clones and omits some. The sample has tens of thousands of clones, approximately 71% seen once; the top ten hold roughly 5.6%. Time point in this sample: week 47, end of study. Topical imiquimod was applied with each vaccine dose, which held 300 ug of mutant IDH1 20-mer peptide. The entry originates in a study of a mutant IDH1 vaccine in newly diagnosed glioma. Study details: Initiation of the vaccine course occurred 4-6 weeks after radiotherapy alone, or alongside temozolomide cycles. Patients previously underwent radiotherapy, temozolomide, or both, and most underwent both. Treated individuals were approximately 60% male and approximately 38% female, averaging about 40 years of age.

Study results and limitations: Researchers report vaccine-induced immune responses in approximately 94% of patients.

The TCR sequence derives from a middle-aged man with glioma. The source was PBMCs, collected from a glioma patient whose treatment included an IDH1 peptide vaccine. This chain uses TRBV5-1 with TRBJ2-6; tentative D call: TRBD2 (6 bases). The CDR3 DNA reads TGCGCCAGCAGCCCGGGCGGGGCCGGGGCCAACGTCCTGACTTTC. Its translation is CASSPGGAGANVLTF. Combining the CDR3 with reference TRBV5-1 and TRBJ2-6 gives the whole variable domain KAGVTQTPRYLIKTRGQQVTLSCSPISGHRSVSWYQQTPGQGLQFLFEYFSETQRNKGNFPGRFSGRQFSNSRSEMNVSTLELGDSALYLCASSPGGAGANVLTFGAGSRLTVL.